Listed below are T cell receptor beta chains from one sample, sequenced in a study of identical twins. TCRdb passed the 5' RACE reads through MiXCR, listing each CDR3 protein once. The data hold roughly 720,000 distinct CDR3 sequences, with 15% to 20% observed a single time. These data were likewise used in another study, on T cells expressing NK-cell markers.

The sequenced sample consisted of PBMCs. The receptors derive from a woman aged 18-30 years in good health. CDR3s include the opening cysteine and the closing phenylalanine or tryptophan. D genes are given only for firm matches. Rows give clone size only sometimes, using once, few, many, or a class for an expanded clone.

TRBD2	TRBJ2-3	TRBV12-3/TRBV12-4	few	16	CASSFRLAGVTDTQYF	TGTGCCAGCAGTTTCCGACTAGCGGGGGTCACAGATACGCAGTATTTT
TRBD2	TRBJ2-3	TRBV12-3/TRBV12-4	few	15	CASSLGGRAWDTQYF	TGTGCCAGCAGTTTAGGCGGGAGGGCCTGGGATACGCAGTATTTT
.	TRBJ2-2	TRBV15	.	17	CATSSWGGDKNTGELFF	TGTGCCACCAGCTCCTGGGGGGGGGACAAGAACACCGGGGAGCTGTTTTTT
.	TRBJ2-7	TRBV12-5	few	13	CASGLFRGGEQYF	TGTGCTAGTGGTTTGTTCAGGGGCGGCGAGCAGTACTTC
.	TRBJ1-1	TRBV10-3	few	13	CAISELPNTEAFF	TGTGCCATCAGTGAGTTGCCGAACACTGAAGCTTTCTTT
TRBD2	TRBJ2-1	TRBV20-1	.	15	CSASPGLAGFKGTRF	TGCAGTGCTAGTCCGGGACTAGCGGGCTTTAAAGGGACGCGGTTC
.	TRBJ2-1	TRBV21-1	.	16	CASSKTGQATYNEQFF	TGTGCCAGCAGCAAAACGGGACAGGCGACCTACAATGAGCAGTTCTTC
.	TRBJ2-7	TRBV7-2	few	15	CASSLGSKNTYEQYF	TGTGCCAGCAGCTTAGGAAGCAAAAACACCTACGAGCAGTACTTC
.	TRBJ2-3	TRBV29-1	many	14	CSVEGGRGTDTQYF	TGCAGCGTTGAAGGGGGGCGGGGCACAGATACGCAGTATTTT
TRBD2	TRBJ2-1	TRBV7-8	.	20	CASSFIRVPSGSFGMVEQFF	TGTGCCAGCAGCTTTATAAGGGTTCCTAGCGGGAGCTTCGGTATGGTCGAGCAGTTCTTC
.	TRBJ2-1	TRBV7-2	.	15	CASSLGGRPSDEQFF	TGTGCCAGCAGCTTGGGGGGCCGACCCTCGGATGAGCAGTTCTTC
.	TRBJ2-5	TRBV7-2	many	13	CASSLPVQETQYF	TGTGCCAGCAGCTTACCAGTCCAAGAGACCCAGTACTTC
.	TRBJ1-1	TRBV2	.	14	CASIMLTRNTEAFF	TGTGCCAGCATCATGTTGACGAGGAACACTGAAGCTTTCTTT
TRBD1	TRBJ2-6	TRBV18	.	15	CASSPTGAGANVLTF	TGTGCCAGCAGTCCCACAGGGGCTGGGGCCAACGTCCTGACTTTC
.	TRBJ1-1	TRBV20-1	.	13	CSARDPERAEAFF	TGCAGTGCTAGAGACCCCGAGAGGGCTGAAGCTTTCTTT
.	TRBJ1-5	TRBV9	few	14	CASSVEGHWQPQHF	TGTGCCAGCAGCGTAGAGGGGCATTGGCAGCCCCAGCATTTT
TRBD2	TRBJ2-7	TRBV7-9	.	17	CASSLLRSSGMTYEQYF	TGTGCCAGCAGCTTACTGCGGTCTAGCGGGATGACGTACGAGCAGTACTTC
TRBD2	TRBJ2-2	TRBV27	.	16	CASAARERMNTGELFF	TGTGCCAGCGCGGCGCGGGAGAGGATGAACACCGGGGAGCTGTTTTTT